One and the same sample provided the 6 T cell receptor beta chains below, sequenced in a study of CD8 T cells in ankylosing spondylitis. TCRdb called the 5' RACE reads again in MiXCR, with one record for every CDR3 protein. This table holds 130,000 or so distinct CDR3 sequences, approximately 6.8% found once. Input material: blood, either unsorted or a sorted T cell fraction (not recorded which). These receptor sequences come from a male donor with ankylosing spondylitis or in good health (not recorded which).

This clonotype was detected many times. The chain employs TRBV20-1 and TRBJ1-2, with a possible D match to TRBD1 (6 bases). V lost 3 bases to trimming and J lost 8 bases, with 10 bases between them. The CDR3 is 11 amino acids. Germline CDR1 reads DFQATT; CDR2 reads SNEGSKA (reference sequence). The CDR3 DNA reads TGCAGTGCTAGGACAGGAGGCGGCTACACCTTC. Amino acid sequence: CSARTGGGYTF.

This clonotype was observed a handful of times. The V gene is TRBV19, the J gene TRBJ2-2; 8 bases align to TRBD1. The ends lost 11 bases at V and 3 bases at J; junction bases unmatched: 5. The CDR3 contains 13 residues. The germline gives CDR1 LNHDA, CDR2 SQIVND (reference sequence). The CDR3 is CAGQTGDTGELFF. DNA of the CDR3: TGTGCCGGCCAGACAGGGGACACCGGGGAGCTGTTTTTT.

This clonotype was recorded many times. V usage is TRBV20-1 and J usage is TRBJ1-2; TRBD1 matches at 8 bases. This CDR3 contains 16 residues. J lost 4 bases, V lost 4 bases, and 14 bases had no gene match. Germline CDR1 and CDR2: DFQATT and SNEGSKA (reference sequence). The CDR3 sequence: CSATGKDRAVVYGYTF. The CDR3 DNA follows: TGCAGTGCTACCGGGAAGGACAGGGCGGTGGTCTATGGCTACACCTTC.

This clonotype was observed many times. The chain recombines TRBV20-1 with TRBJ2-7, with D possibly matching TRBD1 (6 bases). Germline V CDR1 and CDR2: DFQATT, SNEGSKA (reference sequence). The CDR3 loop spans 12 amino acids. V was shortened by 2 bases and J by 4 bases, with 9 bases between the two germline ends. The CDR3 spells CSARTGKYEQYF. Written as DNA, the CDR3 is TGCAGTGCTAGAACAGGGAAATACGAGCAGTACTTC.

The rearrangement uses TRBV30 and TRBJ2-1; no clear D. Trimming took off 0 bases at V and 7 bases at J, with 10 bases between the two ends. The CDR3 loop spans 13 amino acids. The germline gives CDR1 GTSNPN, CDR2 SVGIG (reference sequence). The DNA for the CDR3 is TGTGCCTGGAGTGTACGACCCGGGAATGAGCAGTTCTTC. Protein product: CAWSVRPGNEQFF.

This clonotype has at least ten counts. The V gene is TRBV18, the J gene TRBJ2-7; D unresolved. The V end was cut by 6 bases, the J end by 0 bases, with 15 bases between. Germline CDR1 and CDR2: KGHSH and LQKENI. The CDR3 is 15 residues long. This CDR3 reads CASSPRTTSSYEQYF. In DNA form, the CDR3 reads TGTGCCAGCTCTCCAAGGACCACCTCCTCCTACGAGCAGTACTTC.